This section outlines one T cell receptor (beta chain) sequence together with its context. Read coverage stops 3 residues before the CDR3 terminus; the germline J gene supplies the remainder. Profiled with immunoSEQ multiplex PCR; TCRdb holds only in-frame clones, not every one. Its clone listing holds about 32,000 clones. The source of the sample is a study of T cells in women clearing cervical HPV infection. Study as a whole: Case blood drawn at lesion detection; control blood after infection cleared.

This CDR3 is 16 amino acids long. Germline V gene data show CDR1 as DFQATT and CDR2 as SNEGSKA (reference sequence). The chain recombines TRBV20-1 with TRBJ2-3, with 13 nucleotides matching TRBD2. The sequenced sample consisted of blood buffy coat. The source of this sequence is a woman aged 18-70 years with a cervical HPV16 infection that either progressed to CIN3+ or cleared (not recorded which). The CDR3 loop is CSAPGLAGVRMETQYF. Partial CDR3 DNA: TGCAGTGCTCCCGGACTAGCGGGAGTTAGGATGGAGACG.